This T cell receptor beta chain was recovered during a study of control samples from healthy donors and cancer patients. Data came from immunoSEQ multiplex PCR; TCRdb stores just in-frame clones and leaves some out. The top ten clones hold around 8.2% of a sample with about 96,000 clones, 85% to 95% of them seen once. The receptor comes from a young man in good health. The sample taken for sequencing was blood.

The CDR3 coding sequence is TGTGCCAGCAGTGACGTGGGACAGGCAATCTACGAGCAGTACTTC. Amino acids: CASSDVGQAIYEQYF. The rearrangement joins TRBV6-1 to TRBJ2-7; 8 nucleotides line up with TRBD1. The CDR3 is 15 amino acids. Per germline, CDR1 MNHNS and CDR2 SASEGT. The junction had 7 bases not matched to a gene; V was cut back by 3 bases and J by 3 bases.